These 2 T cell receptor beta chains came from one sample sequenced in a study of identical twins. MiXCR, applied by TCRdb to the 5' RACE reads, yields one record per CDR3 protein. The sample consists of some 1,600,000 distinct CDR3 sequences, about 31% of them appearing once. The sequenced sample consisted of cord blood. These receptors were collected from a newborn girl in good health.

The chain uses TRBV11-3 and TRBJ2-5; unclear D gene. The CDR3 consists of 17 residues. Germline V gene sequence: CDR1 SGHNT, CDR2 YENEEA. V was clipped by 2 bases and J by 1 base, with 17 bases between them. The CDR3 here is CASSLSYTYTTQETQYF. CDR3 DNA sequence: TGTGCCAGCAGCTTAAGCTACACATACACTACCCAAGAGACCCAGTACTTC.

A word on this clonotype: The junction does not match germline at one end; this may be a read error. This chain links TRBV2 with TRBJ2-7; tentatively, D is TRBD2 (6 bases). The J call is doubtful: the DNA matches TRBJ2-5 better. Looked up from germline, CDR1 is SNHLY and CDR2 is FYNNEI. The CDR3 has 15 amino acids. For the CDR3, the DNA is TGTGCCGGCAGTGAGGGGATAGCGGCATTGGAGACCCAGTACTTC. Its translation: CAGSEGIAALETQYF.